This TCR beta chain was sequenced during a study of blood T cell repertoires in COVID-19. Study information: Specimens from acute and convalescent COVID-19 originated in the United States, Italy and Spain.

The V gene's germline CDR1 is SQVTM and CDR2 ANQGSEA. This CDR3 comprises 12 residues. Between the trimmed V and J ends, which lost 7 bases and 4 bases, there was a span of 11 bases. Method: immunoSEQ multiplex PCR; TCRdb's copy keeps in-frame clones and lacks some. The profile shows 90,000 to 100,000 clones, 89% of them singletons. This clone was found a few times. During active infection, Seattle patients enrolled and were then monitored through disease. The source material was peripheral blood. The V and J genes are TRBV29-1 and TRBJ2-1, with D possibly matching TRBD1 (6 bases). This sequence originates from a man in his sixties with COVID-19, enrolled during active disease. The CDR3 here is CSARDKYNEQFF. CDR3 coding DNA: TGCAGCGCCCGGGACAAGTACAATGAGCAGTTCTTC.